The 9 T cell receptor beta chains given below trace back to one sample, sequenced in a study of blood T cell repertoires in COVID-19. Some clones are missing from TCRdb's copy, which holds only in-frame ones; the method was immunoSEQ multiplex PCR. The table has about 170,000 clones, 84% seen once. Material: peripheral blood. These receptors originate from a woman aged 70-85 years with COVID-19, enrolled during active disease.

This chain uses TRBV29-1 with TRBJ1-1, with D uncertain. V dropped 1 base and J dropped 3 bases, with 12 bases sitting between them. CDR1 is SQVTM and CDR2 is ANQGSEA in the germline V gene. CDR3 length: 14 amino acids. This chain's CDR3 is CSVEGPGWDTEAFF. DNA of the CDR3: TGCAGCGTTGAAGGGCCGGGATGGGACACTGAAGCTTTCTTT.

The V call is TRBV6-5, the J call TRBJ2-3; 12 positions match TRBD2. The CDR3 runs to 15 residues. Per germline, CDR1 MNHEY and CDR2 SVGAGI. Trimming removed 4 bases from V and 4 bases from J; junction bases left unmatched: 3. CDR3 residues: CASSSTSGSADTQYF. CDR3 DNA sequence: TGTGCCAGCAGTTCGACTAGCGGGAGTGCAGATACGCAGTATTTT.

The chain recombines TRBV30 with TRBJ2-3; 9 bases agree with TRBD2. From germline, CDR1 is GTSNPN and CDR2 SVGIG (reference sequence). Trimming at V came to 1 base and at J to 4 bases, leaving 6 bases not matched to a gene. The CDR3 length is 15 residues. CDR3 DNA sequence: TGTGCCTGGAGTGCCGGGGCGGGAGGGCCAGATACGCAGTATTTT. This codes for CAWSAGAGGPDTQYF.

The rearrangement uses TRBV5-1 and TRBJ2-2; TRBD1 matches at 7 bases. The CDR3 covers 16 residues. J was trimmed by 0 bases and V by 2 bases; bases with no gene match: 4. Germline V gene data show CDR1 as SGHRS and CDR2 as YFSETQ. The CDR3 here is CASSFGDRTNTGELFF. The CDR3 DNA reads TGCGCCAGCAGCTTTGGGGACAGAACGAACACCGGGGAGCTGTTTTTT.

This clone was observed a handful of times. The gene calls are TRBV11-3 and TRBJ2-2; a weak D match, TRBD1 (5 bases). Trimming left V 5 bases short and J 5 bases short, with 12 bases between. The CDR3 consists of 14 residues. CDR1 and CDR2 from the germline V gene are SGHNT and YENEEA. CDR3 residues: CASSLGRVTGELFF. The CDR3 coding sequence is TGTGCCAGCAGCCTGGGGCGCGTAACCGGGGAGCTGTTTTTT.

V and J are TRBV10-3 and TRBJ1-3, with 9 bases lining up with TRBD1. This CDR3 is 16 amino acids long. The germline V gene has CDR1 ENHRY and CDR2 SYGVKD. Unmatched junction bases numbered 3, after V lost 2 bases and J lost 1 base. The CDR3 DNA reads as TGTGCCATCAGTGAGGACAGGGGGAGTTCTGGAAACACCATATATTTT. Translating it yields CAISEDRGSSGNTIYF.

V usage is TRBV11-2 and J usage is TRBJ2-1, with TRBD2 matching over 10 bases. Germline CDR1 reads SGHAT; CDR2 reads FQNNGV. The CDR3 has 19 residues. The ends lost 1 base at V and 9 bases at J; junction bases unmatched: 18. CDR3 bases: TGTGCCAGCAGCTTAGTGAGCGGGGGGGCCGAGGAAAGGGCGGGTGAGCAGTTCTTC. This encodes CASSLVSGGAEERAGEQFF.

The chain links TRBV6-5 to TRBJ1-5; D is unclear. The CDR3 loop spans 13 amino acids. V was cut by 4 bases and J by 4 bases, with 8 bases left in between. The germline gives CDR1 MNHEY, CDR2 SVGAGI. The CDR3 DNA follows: TGTGCCAGCAGTTCCGTAGTAAATCAGCCCCAGCATTTT. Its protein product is CASSSVVNQPQHF.

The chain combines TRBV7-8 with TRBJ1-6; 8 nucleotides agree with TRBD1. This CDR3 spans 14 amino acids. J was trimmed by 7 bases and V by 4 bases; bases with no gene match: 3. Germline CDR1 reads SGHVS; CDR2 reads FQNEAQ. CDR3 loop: CASSSGQGNSPLHF. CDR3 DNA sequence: TGTGCCAGCAGCTCAGGACAGGGAAATTCACCCCTCCACTTT.